This TCR beta chain derives from a study of shared clonotypes between healthy human individuals. As to this clone: The antigen is unknown.

Germline CDR1 reads SGHTA; CDR2 reads FQGTGA. CDR3 size: 14 residues. Trimming took 1 base from V and 6 from J; bases not matched to a gene: 1. Here immunoSEQ multiplex PCR was the method, and the copy in TCRdb shows in-frame clones only, minus some. The top ten clones hold 0.3% to 0.45% of a sample with approximately 2,000,000 clones, less than 95% of them seen once. The study drew all its donors from Caucasian adults living in Nashville, Tennessee. Study-wide results and caveats: Rarefaction demonstrated incomplete sorted-subset sequencing despite large depth.

The sequence was obtained from a man in his late teens or twenties in good health. Some clones in this sample may be carry-over from other donors' samples. The chain couples TRBV7-3 to TRBJ2-2, with TRBD2 identical over 8 bases. The material sequenced was naive CD4+ T cells from PBMCs. Subset noted: CD45RA+ positively selected. The CDR3 loop reads CASSLSGRPGELFF. The CDR3 coding sequence is TGTGCCAGCAGCTTAAGCGGGAGGCCCGGGGAGCTGTTTTTT.